The entry below describes one TCR beta chain. This CDR3 spans 17 amino acids. The J segment lost 1 base and the V segment lost 5 bases, leaving 13 bases of the junction unmatched. Germline CDR1 is SGHAT and CDR2 is FQNNGV. The data belong to a study of T cell repertoires in cytomegalovirus infection. At the level of the study: TCR beta signatures that were public indicated CMV infection and matching HLA type.

One entry per CDR3 protein results from TCRdb running MiXCR on the reads. Seen here are about 740,000 distinct CDR3 sequences, 35% observed once, and the top ten hold more than 2.5%. The material sequenced was PBMCs. The sequence derives from a human donor in good health (CMV status not recorded). Some clones in this sample may be carry-over from other donors' samples. The rearrangement joins TRBV11-2 to TRBJ2-7; 8 positions match TRBD2. The CDR3 reads CASSRFPLAGLSYEQYF. CDR3 bases: TGTGCCAGCAGCCGATTCCCTCTAGCGGGCCTATCCTACGAGCAGTACTTC.